This T cell receptor beta chain was documented in a study of Ad26.COV2.S vaccination and SARS-CoV-2 variants. Treatment specified: about 20 received Ad26.COV2.S at low or high dose, single or two shots; 5 received placebo; per-sample allocation not given. After the first vaccine or placebo injection, samples were drawn on day 63. Its platform was an Ad26 vector, and its expressed antigen was Wuhan-strain SARS-CoV-2 spike. Repertoires were generated with immunoSEQ multiplex PCR, while TCRdb's copy carries only in-frame clones and drops some. The repertoire holds fewer than 500,000 clones, approximately 92% seen once, with over 2.5% in the top ten. Germline lookup yields CDR1 LGHDT and CDR2 YNNKEL (reference sequence). The CDR3 covers 16 residues. V lost 4 bases and J lost 0, with 15 bases in between.

The sample consisted of peripheral blood, taken in a trial of Ad26.COV2.S vaccine versus placebo. J is TRBJ1-1 and V is TRBV3-1 (or the pseudogene TRBV3-2); D is possibly TRBD1 (6 bases). This clonotype originated in a person aged 18-60 years who received the Ad26.COV2.S COVID-19 vaccine or a placebo. The CDR3 region has the DNA TGTGCCAGCAGCCCTCCAGGGGCTTGGGTGAACACTGAAGCTTTCTTT. Translation gives CASSPPGAWVNTEAFF.